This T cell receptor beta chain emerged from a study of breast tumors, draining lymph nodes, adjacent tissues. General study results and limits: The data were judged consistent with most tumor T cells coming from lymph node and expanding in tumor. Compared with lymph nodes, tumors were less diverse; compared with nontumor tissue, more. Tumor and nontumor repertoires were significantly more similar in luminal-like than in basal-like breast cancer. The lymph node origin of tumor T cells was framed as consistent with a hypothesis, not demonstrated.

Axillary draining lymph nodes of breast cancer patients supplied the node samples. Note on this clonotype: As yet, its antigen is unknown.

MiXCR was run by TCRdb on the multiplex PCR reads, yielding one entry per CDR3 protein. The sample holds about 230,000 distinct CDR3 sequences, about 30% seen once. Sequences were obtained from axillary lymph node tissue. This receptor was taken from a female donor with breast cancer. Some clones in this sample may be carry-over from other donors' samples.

CDR3 in DNA: TGCAGCTGGGGACAGGTTGGGACCGGGGAGCTGTTTTTT. Its protein product is CSWGQVGTGELFF. V is TRBV29-1 and J is TRBJ2-2; 8 bases align to TRBD1. V lost 8 bases, J lost 5 bases, and 7 bases stayed unmatched. The germline gives CDR1 SQVTM, CDR2 ANQGSEA. The CDR3 extends over 13 amino acids.